These 26 T cell receptor beta chains share one sample of origin, sequenced in a study of T cells in Graves' hyperthyroidism and ophthalmopathy. The source material, RNA transcripts, was used to amplify TCR beta CDR3 regions. HTBI primers were used for first-round RT-PCR of the TCR CDR3. TCRdb re-analysed the multiplex PCR reads in MiXCR, keeping a single row per CDR3 protein. The sample carries around 760,000 distinct CDR3 sequences, 30% to 40% recorded once. Sequencing was carried out using blood. These receptors originate from a woman aged 40 to 50 with Graves' hyperthyroidism.

The chain employs TRBV14 and TRBJ1-1; D is perhaps TRBD1 (6 bases). The CDR3 has 14 residues. Germline CDR1 reads SGHDN; CDR2 reads FVKESK. V dropped 4 bases and J dropped 4 bases, with 13 bases sitting between them. The CDR3 DNA follows: TGTGCCAGCAGCCGGCAAGGACAGAGCACTGAAGCTTTCTTT. Translation: CASSRQGQSTEAFF.

The J gene is TRBJ1-5, the V gene TRBV6-6; D is possibly TRBD1 (6 bases). CDR1 and CDR2 from the germline V gene are MNHNY and SVGAGI (reference sequence). The CDR3 runs to 14 residues. V was shortened by 2 bases and J by 6 bases, with 11 bases between the two germline ends. CDR3 sequence reads: CASSYRSGAQPQHF. The DNA for the CDR3 is TGTGCCAGCAGTTACCGCTCAGGGGCTCAGCCCCAGCATTTT.

The chain joins TRBV10-3 to TRBJ1-2; D is unclear. Germline V gene sequence: CDR1 ENHRY, CDR2 SYGVKD. V was shortened by 6 bases and J by 8 bases, with 10 bases between the two germline ends. CDR3 length equals 11 residues. The CDR3 loop reads CAIRGWRGYTF. In DNA, the CDR3 is TGTGCCATCAGGGGCTGGAGGGGCTACACCTTC.

This clonotype occurred many times. The chain is built from TRBV7-2 and TRBJ1-6; 9 positions match TRBD1. J gave up 8 bases and V 4 bases, and 6 bases lay outside the gene matches. The CDR3 runs to 15 residues. Germline V gene sequence: CDR1 SGHTA, CDR2 FQGNSA. CDR3 in amino acids: CASSSPDRGDSPLHF. The DNA of the CDR3 is TGTGCCAGCAGCTCCCCGGACAGGGGTGATTCACCCCTCCACTTT.

This rearrangement joins TRBV24-1 to TRBJ1-2; TRBD1 aligns across 8 bases. With 4 bases clipped from V and 3 bases from J, the junction kept 3 bases outside the gene matches. This CDR3 has 14 amino acids. Germline V gene data show CDR1 as KGHDR and CDR2 as SFDVKD. The chain's CDR3 is CATSEPGQDYGYTF. The CDR3 DNA is TGTGCCACCAGTGAACCGGGACAGGACTATGGCTACACCTTC.

CDR3 bases: TGTGCCAGCAGCTTAGAAAGGGTGGGGGTGCTCGGCTACACCTTC. Protein product: CASSLERVGVLGYTF. The rearrangement uses TRBV7-2 and TRBJ1-2, with TRBD1 as a possible D gene (5 bases). This CDR3 contains 15 residues. CDR1 and CDR2 (germline): SGHTA, FQGNSA. With 1 base removed from V and 8 bases from J, the gap between germline ends came to 17 bases.

In this sample, this clonotype turned up many times. The CDR3 bases are TGTGCCAGCCCCGGGCCCTCGGGCGGGGAGCTGTTTTTT. Residues: CASPGPSGGELFF. This chain connects TRBV7-2 to TRBJ2-2; the D is unclear. V was pared by 8 bases and J by 7 bases, with 14 bases between. Germline V gene lookup returns CDR1 SGHTA and CDR2 FQGNSA. The CDR3 has 13 amino acids.

This chain joins TRBV6-4 and TRBJ1-2; TRBD1 agrees at 9 bases. The germline CDR1 and CDR2 sequences are MRHNA and SNTAGT. The V and J ends lost 2 bases and 8 bases, in that order; junction bases with no gene match: 9. This CDR3 contains 15 residues. The CDR3 DNA follows: TGTGCCAGCAGTGACGGTTACAGGGGGCTTTCGGGCTACACCTTC. Its protein product is CASSDGYRGLSGYTF.

V usage is TRBV10-3 and J usage is TRBJ2-7; D call uncertain. The germline V gene has CDR1 ENHRY and CDR2 SYGVKD. The CDR3 loop spans 14 amino acids. Trimming left V 2 bases short and J 0 bases short, with 8 bases between. CDR3 sequence (DNA): TGTGCCATCAGTGAGGGAGTGGGCTCCTACGAGCAGTACTTC. It specifies CAISEGVGSYEQYF.

The J gene is TRBJ1-2, the V gene TRBV4-3; D ambiguous. The CDR3 runs 15 residues. Germline V gives CDR1 LGHNA, CDR2 YSLEER. Trimming took off 1 base at V and 8 bases at J, with 17 bases between the two ends. The CDR3 coding sequence is TGCGCCAGCAGCCAAGGAGTTAACACCCGCTCAGGCTACACCTTC. This sequence encodes CASSQGVNTRSGYTF.

This clonotype was recorded a few times. The chain employs TRBV19 and TRBJ1-4; TRBD1 is a possible D gene (6 bases). The CDR3 sequence is 14 residues long. Germline V gene sequence: CDR1 LNHDA, CDR2 SQIVND (reference sequence). With 6 bases removed from V and 8 bases from J, the gap between germline ends came to 16 bases. CDR3 nucleotide sequence: TGTGCCAGTAGCGTCAGGGGCGTAGGAGAAAAACTGTTTTTT. It encodes CASSVRGVGEKLFF.

The CDR3 DNA is TGTGCCAGCTCACCGGGACAGGGTTTCGCTGAAGCTTTCTTT. Translated, it gives CASSPGQGFAEAFF. V and J are TRBV11-1 and TRBJ1-1, with TRBD1 matching over 9 bases. The V and J ends lost 8 bases and 6 bases, in that order; junction bases with no gene match: 10. Germline CDR1 and CDR2: SGHAT and FQDESV (reference sequence). CDR3 size: 14 residues.

Ten or more counts support this clonotype. This sequence joins TRBV29-1 and TRBJ2-2; TRBD2 is a possible D gene (5 bases). V lost 6 bases, J lost 4 bases, and 18 bases lay in between. Germline assignment: CDR1 SQVTM and CDR2 ANQGSEA. The CDR3 sequence is 15 residues long. The CDR3 spells CSVERSRAGTGELFF. The CDR3 DNA reads as TGCAGCGTCGAGAGGAGCCGGGCGGGCACCGGGGAGCTGTTTTTT.

This clonotype was recorded at least ten times. The genes are TRBV2 and TRBJ1-2; no reliable D call. V lost 8 bases, J lost 7 bases, and 17 bases lay in between. CDR1 is SNHLY, CDR2 FYNNEI, per germline. This CDR3 contains 13 residues. CDR3 nucleotide sequence: TGTGCCAGCTCAAGGGAAGGACGGATTGGCTACACCTTC. Amino acids: CASSREGRIGYTF. Using reference TRBV2 and TRBJ1-2 for the parts outside the CDR3, the full variable domain is EPEVTQTPSHQVTQMGQEVILRCVPISNHLYFYWYRQILGQKVEFLVSFYNNEISEKSEIFDDQFSVERPDGSNFTLKIRSTKLEDSAMYFCASSREGRIGYTFGSGTRLTVV.

About this clonotype: Relative to the germline gene, one junction end is altered; a read error may explain this. The CDR3, as DNA: TGTGCCAGCAGTTTAGTGTCGGCAGGGTCTTACGGGGAGCTGTTTTTT. Amino acid sequence: CASSLVSAGSYGELFF. The chain carries TRBV7-2 and TRBJ2-2, with TRBD1 as a possible D gene (5 bases). The CDR3 is made up of 16 amino acids. In germline, CDR1 is SGHTA, CDR2 FQGNSA.

This chain links TRBV29-1 with TRBJ2-2; the D is unclear. The germline V gene encodes CDR1 SQVTM and CDR2 ANQGSEA. CDR3 length: 13 amino acids. V shed 2 bases and J shed 4 bases, with 8 bases lying between them. CDR3 in amino acids: CSVERASTGELFF. The CDR3 DNA is TGCAGCGTTGAAAGGGCGTCCACCGGGGAGCTGTTTTTT.

The chain is built from TRBV20-1 and TRBJ2-7, with a weak D call TRBD2 (5 bases). V was trimmed by 3 bases and J by 9 bases, leaving 18 bases between them. Per germline, CDR1 DFQATT and CDR2 SNEGSKA (reference sequence). This CDR3 spans 13 amino acids. The CDR3 sequence is CSASEGGPGRQYF. The DNA of the CDR3 is TGCAGTGCTAGTGAGGGCGGGCCGGGGAGGCAGTACTTC.

The chain couples TRBV12-3 or TRBV12-4 to TRBJ1-4, with 7 bases fitting TRBD1. The J segment lost 2 bases and the V segment lost 5 bases, leaving 8 bases of the junction unmatched. CDR3 length: 16 residues. CDR3 residues: CASSPRQGRTNEKLFF. DNA of the CDR3: TGTGCCAGCAGTCCGAGACAGGGAAGGACTAATGAAAAACTGTTTTTT.

A note on this clonotype: A much larger clone differs by one base, so this may be a read error. V usage is TRBV6-5 and J usage is TRBJ1-1; D remains unclear. Trimming took 5 bases from V and 8 from J, leaving 15 bases between them. Germline CDR1 reads MNHEY; CDR2 reads SVGAGI. The CDR3 consists of 13 residues. The CDR3 sequence: CASSNPPELEAFF. The DNA of the CDR3 is TGTGCCAGCAGTAACCCCCCTGAGTTAGAAGCTTTCTTT.

This clonotype was detected only a few times. The CDR3 sequence is CASRSTSGDYEQYF. The DNA for the CDR3 is TGCGCCAGCAGATCGACTAGCGGTGACTACGAGCAGTACTTC. The V call is TRBV5-1, the J call TRBJ2-7, with 9 nucleotides matching TRBD2. CDR1 and CDR2 from the germline V gene are SGHRS and YFSETQ. J lost 3 bases, V lost 5 bases, and 6 bases had no gene match. The CDR3 is 14 amino acids.

This clonotype was counted at least ten times. The chain couples TRBV15 to TRBJ1-2; D gene ambiguous. CDR3 length: 14 residues. Per germline, CDR1 LNHNV and CDR2 YYDKDF (reference sequence). Trimming cost V 0 bases and J 8 bases, with 13 bases left between them. The CDR3 here is CATSREGLGGGYTF. The CDR3 nucleotides are TGTGCCACCAGCAGAGAAGGCCTGGGAGGGGGCTACACCTTC.

On this clonotype itself: This may be a read error, as it is one base from a much larger clone. The genes are TRBV2 and TRBJ1-5; D not resolved. Germline CDR1 reads SNHLY; CDR2 reads FYNNEI. The V end was cut by 6 bases, the J end by 6 bases, with 9 bases between. The CDR3 covers 12 residues. In nucleotides, the CDR3 is TGTGCCAGCAGCAGAGCGATTCAGCCCCAGCATTTT. Translating it yields CASSRAIQPQHF.

This clonotype was observed a few times. V and J are TRBV19 and TRBJ1-1, with 7 bases aligning to TRBD1. Germline lookup yields CDR1 LNHDA and CDR2 SQIVND (reference sequence). The CDR3 has 17 residues. V lost 6 bases, J lost 0 bases, and 13 bases stayed unmatched. CDR3 DNA sequence: TGTGCCAGTAGGAAGGGGGCAGACGGCGGTGTGAACACTGAAGCTTTCTTT. This encodes CASRKGADGGVNTEAFF.

This clonotype was counted a few times. Sequence at one end of the junction differs from germline and may be a read error. The gene calls are TRBV28 and TRBJ1-2, with a possible D match to TRBD1 (6 bases). The CDR3 extends over 10 amino acids. The germline V gene has CDR1 MDHEN and CDR2 SYDVKM. The CDR3 DNA reads TGTGCCGGCAGGGGCTATGGCTACACCTTC. Translating gives CAGRGYGYTF.

The chain joins TRBV11-2 to TRBJ2-5; 14 bases align to TRBD2. This CDR3 is 14 amino acids long. Looked up from germline, CDR1 is SGHAT and CDR2 is FQNNGV. The V segment lost 5 bases and the J segment 13 bases; nucleotides outside the gene matches: 9. The CDR3 loop reads CASSRYGLAGGRYF. The CDR3 region has the DNA TGTGCCAGCAGCCGATATGGACTAGCGGGAGGCCGGTACTTC.

This chain connects TRBV19 to TRBJ1-3; tentatively, D is TRBD1 (6 bases). Looked up from germline, CDR1 is LNHDA and CDR2 is SQIVND (reference sequence). Trimming removed 4 bases at V and 3 bases at J, with 16 bases between. This CDR3 has 16 amino acids. In nucleotides, the CDR3 is TGTGCCAGTAGTAGTAGACAGGCCGGGGTTGGAAACACCATATATTTT. It codes for CASSSRQAGVGNTIYF.